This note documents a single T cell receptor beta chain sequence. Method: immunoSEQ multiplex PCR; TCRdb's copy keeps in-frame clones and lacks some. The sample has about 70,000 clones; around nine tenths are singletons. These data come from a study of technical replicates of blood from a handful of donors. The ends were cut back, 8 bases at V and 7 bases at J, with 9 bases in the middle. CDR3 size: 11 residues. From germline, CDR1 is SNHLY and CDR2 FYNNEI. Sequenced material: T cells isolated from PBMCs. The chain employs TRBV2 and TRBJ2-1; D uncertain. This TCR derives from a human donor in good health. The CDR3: CASYGLNEQFF. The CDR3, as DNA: TGTGCCAGCTACGGGTTGAATGAGCAGTTCTTC.